The next 2 T cell receptor beta chains were all read from a single sample in a study of cytomegalovirus exposure and HLA in healthy donors (dated by TCRdb to the late 2010s). Library preparation used the immunoSEQ multiplex PCR assay. A mixture of 60 forward primers for TCR Vbeta segments and 13 reverse primers for TCR Jbeta segments was used in the multiplex PCR. TCRdb retrieved this table from immuneACCESS and kept in-frame rearrangements only. Not all clones are present; in checked studies, unresolved V genes account for under half, and no reason is known for the remainder. This sample has about 140,000 clones in its table, and roughly 79% of those were observed once. Clones ranked in the top ten supply 1.4% of the sample. Sequencing was carried out using PBMCs. All receptors derive from a man aged 25-45 years in good health and CMV-seropositive.

The chain uses TRBV7-9 and TRBJ1-6; D is unresolved. Germline lookup yields CDR1 SEHNR and CDR2 FQNEAQ (reference sequence). V was shortened by 5 bases and J by 6 bases, with 5 bases between the two germline ends. The CDR3 sequence is 12 residues long. CDR3 amino acids: CASSAGNSPLHF. CDR3 DNA: TGTGCCAGCAGCGCGGGTAATTCACCCCTCCACTTT.

This clone has just one count. V gene TRBV28 combines with J gene TRBJ2-1; no clear D. CDR1 and CDR2 (germline): MDHEN, SYDVKM. Trimming stripped 2 bases from V and 5 bases from J, with 10 bases between. The CDR3 loop spans 14 amino acids. CDR3 residues: CASSLRYINNEQFF. In DNA, the CDR3 is TGTGCCAGCAGTTTAAGATACATAAACAATGAGCAGTTCTTC.